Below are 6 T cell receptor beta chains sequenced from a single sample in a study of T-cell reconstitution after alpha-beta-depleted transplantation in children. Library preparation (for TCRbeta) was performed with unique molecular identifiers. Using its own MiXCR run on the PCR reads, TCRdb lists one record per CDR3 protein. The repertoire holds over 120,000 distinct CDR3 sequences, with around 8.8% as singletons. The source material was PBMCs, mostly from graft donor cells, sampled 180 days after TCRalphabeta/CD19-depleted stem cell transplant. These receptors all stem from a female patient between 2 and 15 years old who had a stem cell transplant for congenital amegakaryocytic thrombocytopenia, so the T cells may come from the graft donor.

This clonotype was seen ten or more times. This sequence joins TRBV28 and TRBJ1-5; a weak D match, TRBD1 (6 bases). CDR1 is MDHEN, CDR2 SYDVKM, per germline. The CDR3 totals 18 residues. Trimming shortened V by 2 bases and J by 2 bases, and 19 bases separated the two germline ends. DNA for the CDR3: TGTGCCAGCAGTTTAGGTCCTGGGGGGCTGGTTGGCAATCAGCCCCAGCATTTT. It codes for CASSLGPGGLVGNQPQHF.

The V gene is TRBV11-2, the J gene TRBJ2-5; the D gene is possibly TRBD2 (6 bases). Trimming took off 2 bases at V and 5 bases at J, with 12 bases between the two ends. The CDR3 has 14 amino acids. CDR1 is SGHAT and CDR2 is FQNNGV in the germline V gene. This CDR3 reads CASSLSPSVETQYF. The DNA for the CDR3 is TGTGCCAGCAGCTTATCTCCTAGCGTGGAGACCCAGTACTTC.

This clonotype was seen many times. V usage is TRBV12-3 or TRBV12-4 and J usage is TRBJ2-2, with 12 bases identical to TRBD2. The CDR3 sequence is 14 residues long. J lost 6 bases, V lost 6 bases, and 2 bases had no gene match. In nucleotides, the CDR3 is TGTGCCAGCAGGCTAGCGGGGGGGCCCGGGGAGCTGTTTTTT. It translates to CASRLAGGPGELFF.

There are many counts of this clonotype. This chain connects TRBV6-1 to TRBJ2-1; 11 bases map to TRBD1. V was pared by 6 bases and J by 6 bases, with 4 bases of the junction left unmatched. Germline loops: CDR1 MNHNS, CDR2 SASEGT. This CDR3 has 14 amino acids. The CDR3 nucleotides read TGTGCCAGCAGGCCCGGGACAGGGGGCAATGAGCAGTTCTTC. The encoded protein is CASRPGTGGNEQFF.

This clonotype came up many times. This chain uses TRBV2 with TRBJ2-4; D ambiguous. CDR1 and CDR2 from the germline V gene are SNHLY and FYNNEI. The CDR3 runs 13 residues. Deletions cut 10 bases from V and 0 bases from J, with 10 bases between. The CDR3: CATRPLAKNIQYF. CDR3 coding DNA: TGTGCCACCCGGCCTCTAGCCAAAAACATTCAGTACTTC.

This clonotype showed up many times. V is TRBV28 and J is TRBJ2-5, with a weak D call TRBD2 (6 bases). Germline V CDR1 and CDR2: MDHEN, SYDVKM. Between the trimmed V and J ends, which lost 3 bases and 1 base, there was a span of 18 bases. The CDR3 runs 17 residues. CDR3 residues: CASSFGPSELVQETQYF. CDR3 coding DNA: TGTGCCAGCAGTTTCGGGCCTAGCGAATTAGTCCAAGAGACCCAGTACTTC.